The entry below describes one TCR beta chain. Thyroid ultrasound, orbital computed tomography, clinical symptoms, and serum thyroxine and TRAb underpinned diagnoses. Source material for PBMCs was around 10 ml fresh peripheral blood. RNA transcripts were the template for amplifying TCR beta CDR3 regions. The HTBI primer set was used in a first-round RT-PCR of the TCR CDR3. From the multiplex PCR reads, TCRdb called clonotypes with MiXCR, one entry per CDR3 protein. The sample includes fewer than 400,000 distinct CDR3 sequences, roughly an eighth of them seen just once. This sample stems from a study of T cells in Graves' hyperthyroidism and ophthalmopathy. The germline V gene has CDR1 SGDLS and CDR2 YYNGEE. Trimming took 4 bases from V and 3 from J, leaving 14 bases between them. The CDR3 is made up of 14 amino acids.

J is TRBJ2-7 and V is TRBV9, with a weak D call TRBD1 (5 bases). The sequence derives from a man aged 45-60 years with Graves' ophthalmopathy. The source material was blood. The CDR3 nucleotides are TGTGCCAGCAGCCTTTTGGACACCTTCTACGAGCAGTACTTC. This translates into CASSLLDTFYEQYF.